The 8 T cell receptor beta chains below all came from one sample that was sequenced in a study of cytomegalovirus exposure and HLA in healthy donors. Generated by immunoSEQ multiplex PCR, the TCRdb table keeps only in-frame clones and is missing some. The repertoire holds 110,000 to 150,000 clones, with around 93% as singletons. Material for sequencing was PBMCs. The source is a young man in good health and CMV-seropositive.

The rearrangement links TRBV6-5 to TRBJ2-1, with 7 bases lining up with TRBD2. V lost 4 bases to trimming and J lost 6 bases; unmatched junction nucleotides: 9. The CDR3 is made up of 15 amino acids. Per germline, CDR1 MNHEY and CDR2 SVGAGI. In DNA form, the CDR3 reads TGTGCCAGCAGTTCGCCTAGCGGAGGGTTCAATGAGCAGTTCTTC. This encodes CASSSPSGGFNEQFF.

The rearrangement links TRBV6-5 to TRBJ2-3, with 7 nucleotides matching TRBD2. This CDR3 contains 14 residues. The germline V gene has CDR1 MNHEY and CDR2 SVGAGI. J gave up 0 bases and V 4 bases, and 1 base lay outside the gene matches. CDR3 coding DNA: TGTGCCAGCAGTTCGGGACTAAGCACAGATACGCAGTATTTT. As protein: CASSSGLSTDTQYF.

The V gene is TRBV27, the J gene TRBJ2-5; a possible D gene is TRBD1 (6 bases). Trimming stripped 5 bases from V and 5 bases from J, with 12 bases between. This CDR3 region has 13 residues. The germline gives CDR1 MNHEY, CDR2 SMNVEV (reference sequence). CDR3 protein: CASSRTAVETQYF. The CDR3 nucleotides read TGTGCCAGCAGTCGGACAGCTGTGGAGACCCAGTACTTC.

The J gene is TRBJ1-1, the V gene TRBV21-1; the D call TRBD1 from the table was never checked on the DNA. TRBV21-1 is a documented pseudogene. The CDR3 loop spans 16 amino acids. CDR3 residues: CASTQVFRTGWGEAFF. The CDR3 coding sequence is TGTGCCAGCACCCAAGTGTTTCGGACAGGTTGGGGTGAGGCTTTCTTT.

The V call is TRBV28, the J call TRBJ2-1; 7 positions agree with TRBD2. V lost 6 bases to trimming and J lost 4 bases; unmatched junction nucleotides: 12. The CDR3 contains 16 residues. CDR1 is MDHEN and CDR2 is SYDVKM in the germline V gene. CDR3 in amino acids: CASSLFRGSSYNEQFF. The CDR3 nucleotides are TGTGCCAGCAGCCTTTTCCGCGGGAGCTCTTACAATGAGCAGTTCTTC.

This chain joins TRBV2 and TRBJ2-1; 9 positions agree with TRBD2. The CDR3 contains 13 residues. Per germline, CDR1 SNHLY and CDR2 FYNNEI. The CDR3 loop reads CVGGREGPSEQFF. The CDR3 region has the DNA TGTGTCGGCGGGCGGGAGGGCCCTAGTGAGCAGTTCTTC.

V gene TRBV4-2 combines with J gene TRBJ2-3; TRBD2 matches 11 bases. V gave up 4 bases and J gave up 2 bases; unmatched junction bases: 8. Germline lookup yields CDR1 LGHNA and CDR2 YNFKEQ. The CDR3 runs to 17 residues. CDR3 loop: CASSLVGTSGNTDTQYF. The CDR3, as DNA: TGTGCCAGCAGCCTCGTTGGGACTAGCGGAAACACAGATACGCAGTATTTT.

J is TRBJ1-1 and V is TRBV27; TRBD1 aligns across 7 bases. V lost 6 bases and J lost 3; bases outside the gene matches: 7. Germline loops: CDR1 MNHEY, CDR2 SMNVEV (reference sequence). This CDR3 has 14 residues. CDR3 sequence reads: CASSHLDRDTEAFF. The CDR3 DNA sequence: TGTGCCAGCAGCCATCTCGACAGGGACACTGAAGCTTTCTTT.